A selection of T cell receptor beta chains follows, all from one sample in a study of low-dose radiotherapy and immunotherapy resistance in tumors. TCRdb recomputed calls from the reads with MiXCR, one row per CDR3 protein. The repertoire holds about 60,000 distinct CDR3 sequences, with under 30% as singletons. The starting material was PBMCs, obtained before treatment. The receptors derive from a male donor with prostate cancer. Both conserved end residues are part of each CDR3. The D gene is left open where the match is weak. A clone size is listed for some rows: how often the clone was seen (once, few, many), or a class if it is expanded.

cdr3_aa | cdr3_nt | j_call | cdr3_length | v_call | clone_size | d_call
CASSEDRTTNEKLFF | TGTGCCAGCAGTGAAGACAGAACAACTAATGAAAAACTGTTTTTT | TRBJ1-4 | 15 | TRBV2 | . | .
CASSFGSGLAGEEQYF | TGTGCCAGCAGTTTTGGATCGGGACTAGCGGGAGAGGAGCAGTACTTC | TRBJ2-7 | 16 | TRBV12-3/TRBV12-4 | many | TRBD2
CASSANTPGIDNEQFF | TGTGCCAGCAGCGCTAACACCCCGGGGATCGACAATGAGCAGTTCTTC | TRBJ2-1 | 16 | TRBV7-8 | many | .
CASTEWGGLAGVSDEQFF | TGTGCCAGCACCGAATGGGGGGGACTAGCGGGAGTATCGGATGAGCAGTTCTTC | TRBJ2-1 | 18 | TRBV27 | many | TRBD2
CASKAQLSYNEQFF | TGTGCCAGTAAGGCCCAGCTCTCCTACAATGAGCAGTTCTTC | TRBJ2-1 | 14 | TRBV19 | many | .
CASSLEGLADHTDTQYF | TGTGCCAGCAGTTTAGAGGGACTAGCGGACCACACAGATACGCAGTATTTT | TRBJ2-3 | 17 | TRBV28 | many | TRBD2
CASSLRQGSAEAFF | TGTGCCAGCAGTTTAAGACAGGGGAGCGCTGAAGCTTTCTTT | TRBJ1-1 | 14 | TRBV28 | many | TRBD1
CASSSGLAAGELFF | TGCGCCAGCAGCTCGGGACTAGCGGCCGGGGAGCTGTTTTTT | TRBJ2-2 | 14 | TRBV5-1 | many | TRBD2
CASSLTSGRGKQFF | TGTGCCAGCAGTTTGACTAGCGGGCGCGGGAAGCAGTTCTTC | TRBJ2-1 | 14 | TRBV28 | many | TRBD2
CATSGQPNEKLFF | TGCGCCACATCGGGACAGCCGAATGAAAAACTGTTTTTT | TRBJ1-4 | 13 | TRBV5-1 | many | TRBD1
CASIRTEINEQFF | TGTGCCAGCATCCGGACAGAGATTAATGAGCAGTTCTTC | TRBJ2-1 | 13 | TRBV2 | many | .
CASSLGGQGAAGELFF | TGTGCCAGCAGTTTAGGGGGGCAGGGGGCCGCCGGGGAGCTGTTTTTT | TRBJ2-2 | 16 | TRBV12-3/TRBV12-4 | few | TRBD1
CASSLASGTGGEQFF | TGTGCCAGCAGCTTGGCTAGCGGCACCGGGGGAGAGCAGTTCTTC | TRBJ2-1 | 15 | TRBV5-4 | . | TRBD2
CASSEGPDRTYKQFF | TGTGCCAGCAGTGAAGGACCGGACAGGACCTACAAGCAGTTCTTC | TRBJ2-1 | 15 | TRBV6-1 | . | TRBD1
CASSLRDRGSYEQYF | TGTGCCAGCAGCCTCCGGGACAGGGGCTCCTACGAGCAGTACTTC | TRBJ2-7 | 15 | TRBV9 | many | TRBD1
CASSWEVAINTEAFF | TGTGCCAGCAGTTGGGAGGTGGCCATTAACACTGAAGCTTTCTTT | TRBJ1-1 | 15 | TRBV6-2/TRBV6-3 | . | .
CASSFTLDIPNEQFF | TGCGCCAGCAGCTTTACACTAGATATCCCCAATGAGCAGTTCTTC | TRBJ2-1 | 15 | TRBV5-1 | many | .
CASSVAGSGLGYYEQYF | TGTGCCAGCAGCGTAGCGGGGTCGGGACTAGGATACTACGAGCAGTACTTC | TRBJ2-7 | 17 | TRBV9 | few | TRBD2
CASSMRSLLSGYTF | TGTGCCAGTAGTATGAGGTCTCTCCTGTCGGGCTACACCTTC | TRBJ1-2 | 14 | TRBV19 | few | .
CASSPLIRTDEQFF | TGTGCCAGCAGTCCACTAATCCGAACCGATGAGCAGTTCTTC | TRBJ2-1 | 14 | TRBV28 | . | .
CASTSTDTQYF | TGTGCCAGTACCAGTACAGATACGCAGTATTTT | TRBJ2-3 | 11 | TRBV7-9 | many | .
CSVAEGYEQYF | TGCAGCGTTGCGGAGGGTTACGAGCAGTACTTC | TRBJ2-7 | 11 | TRBV29-1 | . | .
CASSLGGGEGRGYTF | TGTGCCAGCAGCTTAGGGGGGGGAGAGGGGCGAGGCTACACCTTC | TRBJ1-2 | 15 | TRBV7-2 | . | .
CASSPQGGSIQYF | TGTGCCAGCAGCCCCCAGGGAGGGAGCATTCAGTACTTC | TRBJ2-4 | 13 | TRBV7-2 | few | TRBD2
CASSDGPGYGYTF | TGCGCCAGCAGTGACGGACCAGGCTATGGCTACACCTTC | TRBJ1-2 | 13 | TRBV10-2 | many | .
CASSPRGGPRHEQFF | TGTGCCAGCAGCCCAAGGGGAGGGCCCCGTCATGAGCAGTTCTTC | TRBJ2-1 | 15 | TRBV9 | . | TRBD2
CSVGQGSTEAFF | TGCAGCGTTGGACAGGGGAGCACTGAAGCTTTCTTT | TRBJ1-1 | 12 | TRBV29-1 | . | TRBD1
CSVDGQSNQQFF | TGCAGCGTTGACGGACAAAGTAATCAGCAGTTCTTC | TRBJ2-1 | 12 | TRBV29-1 | many | .
CAWSGTTSGNTIYF | TGTGCCTGGAGCGGGACAACCTCTGGAAACACCATATATTTT | TRBJ1-3 | 14 | TRBV30 | . | .
CASSPGQPEQYF | TGTGCCAGCAGCCCGGGACAACCCGAGCAGTACTTC | TRBJ2-7 | 12 | TRBV5-4 | . | .
CATRQENIQYF | TGTGCCACACGACAAGAAAACATTCAGTACTTC | TRBJ2-4 | 11 | TRBV10-3 | few | .
CASSPPGLAGSTDTQYF | TGTGCCAGCAGTCCCCCGGGACTAGCGGGGAGCACAGATACGCAGTATTTT | TRBJ2-3 | 17 | TRBV6-4 | many | TRBD2
CASSRDRDEQFF | TGTGCCAGCAGCCGGGACAGGGACGAGCAGTTCTTC | TRBJ2-1 | 12 | TRBV14 | many | TRBD1
CASSLKGQGSYNEQFF | TGTGCCAGCAGCTTAAAGGGCCAGGGGTCCTACAATGAGCAGTTCTTC | TRBJ2-1 | 16 | TRBV13 | . | .
CASSWALSETQYF | TGTGCCAGCTCCTGGGCCTTATCAGAGACCCAGTACTTC | TRBJ2-5 | 13 | TRBV5-5 | many | .
CASSASSYNSNQPQHF | TGTGCCAGCTCAGCCAGCTCGTACAATAGCAATCAGCCCCAGCATTTT | TRBJ1-5 | 16 | TRBV18 | once | .
CASSQDGTTNEKLFF | TGTGCCAGCAGCCAAGACGGCACAACTAATGAAAAACTGTTTTTT | TRBJ1-4 | 15 | TRBV5-4 | many | .
CSAKVLAEQPDTQYF | TGCAGTGCTAAGGTTCTAGCTGAGCAACCAGATACGCAGTATTTT | TRBJ2-3 | 15 | TRBV20-1 | . | .
CSAGAGTPQETQYF | TGCAGTGCGGGAGCCGGGACACCTCAAGAGACCCAGTACTTC | TRBJ2-5 | 14 | TRBV20-1 | many | .
CASSFGGSSANTGELFF | TGCGCCAGCAGCTTTGGAGGTTCGTCTGCGAACACCGGGGAGCTGTTTTTT | TRBJ2-2 | 17 | TRBV5-1 | many | .
CASSSGQGYSPLHF | TGTGCCAGCAGCTCCGGACAGGGGTATTCACCCCTCCACTTT | TRBJ1-6 | 14 | TRBV3-1 | . | TRBD1
CASSFSPLARWSQYF | TGTGCCAGCAGTTTCTCCCCGCTAGCACGATGGTCCCAGTACTTC | TRBJ2-5 | 15 | TRBV28 | . | .
CATSHGRSNTEAFF | TGTGCCACCAGCCACGGCCGGTCGAACACTGAAGCTTTCTTT | TRBJ1-1 | 14 | TRBV15 | . | .
CASSSTGVQETQYF | TGCGCCAGCAGCTCGACGGGAGTACAAGAGACCCAGTACTTC | TRBJ2-5 | 14 | TRBV5-1 | few | .
CASSEDRGETQYF | TGTGCCAGCAGTGAGGACAGGGGAGAGACCCAGTACTTC | TRBJ2-5 | 13 | TRBV6-1 | many | TRBD1
CASSQEGHQNTEAFF | TGTGCCAGCAGCCAAGAGGGACACCAGAACACTGAAGCTTTCTTT | TRBJ1-1 | 15 | TRBV14 | many | .
CASSFSTYAPFF | TGTGCCAGCAGTTTTTCAACCTACGCGCCTTTCTTT | TRBJ1-1 | 12 | TRBV28 | many | .